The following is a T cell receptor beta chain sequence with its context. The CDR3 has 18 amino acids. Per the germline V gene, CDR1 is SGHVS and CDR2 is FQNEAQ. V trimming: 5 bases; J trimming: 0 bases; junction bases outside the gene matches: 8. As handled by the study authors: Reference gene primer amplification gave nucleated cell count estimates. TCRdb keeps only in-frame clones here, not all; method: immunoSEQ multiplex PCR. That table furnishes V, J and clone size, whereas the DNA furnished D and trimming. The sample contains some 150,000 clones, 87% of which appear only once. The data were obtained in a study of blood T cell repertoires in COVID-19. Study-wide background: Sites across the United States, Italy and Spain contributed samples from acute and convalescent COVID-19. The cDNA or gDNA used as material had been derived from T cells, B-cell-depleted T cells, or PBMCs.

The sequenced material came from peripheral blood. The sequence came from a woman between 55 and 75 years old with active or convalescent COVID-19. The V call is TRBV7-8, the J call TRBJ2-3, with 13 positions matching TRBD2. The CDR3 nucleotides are TGTGCCAGCAGCCCCACTAGCGGGGGGGCGTTCAGCACAGATACGCAGTATTTT. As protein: CASSPTSGGAFSTDTQYF.